The 8 T cell receptor beta chains presented below share a single source sample, sequenced in a study of blood T cell repertoires in COVID-19. The method was immunoSEQ multiplex PCR; TCRdb's version includes in-frame clones alone and lacks a portion of them. The sample consists of some 150,000 clones, roughly 87% of them appearing once. The specimen sequenced was peripheral blood. These receptors originate from a woman aged 55-75 years who had recovered from COVID-19.

CDR3 loop: CAWATGGSTDTQYF. The CDR3 DNA is TGTGCCTGGGCGACAGGGGGGAGCACAGATACGCAGTATTTT. The chain carries TRBV30 and TRBJ2-3; the match to TRBD1 covers 9 bases. The germline V gene encodes CDR1 GTSNPN and CDR2 SVGIG (reference sequence). Trimming cost V 5 bases and J 0 bases; bases outside gene matches: 3. CDR3 length: 14 residues.

The V call is TRBV7-3, the J call TRBJ2-6; D is possibly TRBD2 (5 bases). Trimming left V 0 bases short and J 2 bases short, with 14 bases between. CDR3 length: 18 amino acids. CDR1 is SGHTA and CDR2 is FQGTGA in the germline V gene. CDR3: CASSLTSIFGTGANVLTF. The CDR3 nucleotides are TGTGCCAGCAGCTTAACAAGCATTTTCGGGACTGGGGCCAACGTCCTGACTTTC.

This chain joins TRBV28 and TRBJ1-5, with 7 bases matching TRBD1. Germline CDR1 is MDHEN and CDR2 is SYDVKM. The V and J ends lost 4 bases and 3 bases, in that order; junction bases with no gene match: 12. There are 17 residues in the CDR3. CDR3 residues: CASSSQGRTGFNQPQHF. Here the CDR3 DNA reads TGTGCCAGCAGTTCCCAAGGCCGGACAGGTTTCAATCAGCCCCAGCATTTT. The full variable domain, in which reference TRBV28 and TRBJ1-5 provide the parts outside the CDR3, is DVKVTQSSRYLVKRTGEKVFLECVQDMDHENMFWYRQDPGLGLRLIYFSYDVKMKEKGDIPEGYSVSREKKERFSLILESASTNQTSMYLCASSSQGRTGFNQPQHFGDGTRLSIL.

The J gene is TRBJ1-2, the V gene TRBV5-5, with 7 bases aligning to TRBD1. The CDR3 has 15 amino acids. With V trimmed by 4 bases and J by 5 bases, 11 bases remained unmatched. The V gene's germline CDR1 is SGHKS and CDR2 YYEKEE (reference sequence). CDR3 loop: CASSTSLTGLYGYTF. CDR3 in DNA: TGTGCCAGCAGCACCAGCCTGACAGGGTTGTATGGCTACACCTTC.

The chain couples TRBV27 to TRBJ2-3; 8 nucleotides agree with TRBD2. This CDR3 region has 15 residues. Germline CDR1 MNHEY, CDR2 SMNVEV (reference sequence). Trimming took 5 bases from V and 3 from J; bases not matched to a gene: 7. The CDR3 loop is CASSTPAGGTDTQYF. CDR3 nucleotide sequence: TGTGCCAGCAGTACCCCTGCGGGGGGTACAGATACGCAGTATTTT.

CDR3 sequence (DNA): TGCAGCGTTGAGGGACAGGGGGCTGGAGATACGCAGTATTTT. It encodes CSVEGQGAGDTQYF. The chain employs TRBV29-1 and TRBJ2-3; 12 bases align to TRBD1. Germline CDR1 SQVTM, CDR2 ANQGSEA. J lost 5 bases, V lost 3 bases, and 3 bases had no gene match. This CDR3 contains 14 residues.

The CDR3 DNA reads TGTGCCAGCTCACCAGCAGGGGCGCGAGGCACTGAAGCTTTCTTT. Translation gives CASSPAGARGTEAFF. The chain is built from TRBV18 and TRBJ1-1, with TRBD1 as a possible D gene (6 bases). Deletions cut 2 bases from V and 4 bases from J, with 14 bases between. From germline, CDR1 is KGHSH and CDR2 LQKENI. The CDR3 is made up of 15 amino acids.

This chain's CDR3 is CASSATGIHNEQFF. CDR3 coding DNA: TGTGCCAGCAGCGCGACAGGGATCCACAATGAGCAGTTCTTC. This chain uses TRBV3-1 (or the pseudogene TRBV3-2) with TRBJ2-1, with 7 nucleotides matching TRBD1. This CDR3 is 14 amino acids long. Germline V gene sequence: CDR1 LGHDT, CDR2 YNNKEL (reference sequence). V lost 5 bases to trimming and J lost 5 bases; unmatched junction nucleotides: 6.